The 22 T cell receptor beta chains below were found in one sample sequenced in a study of T cells in Graves' hyperthyroidism and ophthalmopathy. What was amplified from RNA transcripts were TCR beta CDR3 regions. The TCR CDR3 first-round RT-PCR relied on the HTBI primer set. TCRdb reprocessed the multiplex PCR reads with MiXCR, giving one entry per CDR3 protein. The table records 620,000 or so distinct CDR3 sequences, more than 12% of them present only once. Sequencing was done on a sample of blood. All receptors come from a woman aged 45 to 65 with Graves' ophthalmopathy.

This clonotype was detected only a few times. V gene TRBV7-2 combines with J gene TRBJ2-1, with 15 bases matching TRBD2. There are 17 residues in the CDR3. CDR1 is SGHTA, CDR2 FQGNSA, per germline. V dropped 6 bases and J dropped 2; count of bases not matched to a gene: 5. This chain's CDR3 is CASRGTSGRRTYNEQFF. In DNA, the CDR3 is TGTGCCAGCAGGGGGACTAGCGGGAGGAGGACCTACAATGAGCAGTTCTTC.

The gene calls are TRBV10-3 and TRBJ2-2; the D gene is possibly TRBD1 (6 bases). Trimming took 1 base from V and 1 from J, leaving 7 bases between them. There are 15 residues in the CDR3. Germline V gene sequence: CDR1 ENHRY, CDR2 SYGVKD. The CDR3 here is CAISEYRVNTGELFF. The CDR3 region has the DNA TGTGCCATCAGTGAGTACAGGGTGAACACCGGGGAGCTGTTTTTT.

This clonotype was picked up many times. V and J are TRBV18 and TRBJ2-3; D remains ambiguous. CDR1 and CDR2 (germline): KGHSH, LQKENI. This CDR3 is 15 amino acids long. The germline V and J ends were trimmed by 9 bases and 0 bases, with 16 bases remaining between them. The DNA for the CDR3 is TGTGCCAGTACACGACGGTTTCCTAGCACAGATACGCAGTATTTT. Amino acids: CASTRRFPSTDTQYF.

The chain is built from TRBV11-3 and TRBJ2-2; 11 bases fit TRBD2. The ends lost 5 bases at V and 3 bases at J; junction bases unmatched: 11. This CDR3 contains 18 residues. Germline CDR1 and CDR2: SGHNT and YENEEA. The CDR3: CASSNIGTSGRYTGELFF. The CDR3 region has the DNA TGTGCCAGCAGCAATATCGGGACTAGCGGTCGTTACACCGGGGAGCTGTTTTTT.

Only a few counts were recorded for this clonotype. A much larger clone is a single base away; this may be a read error. The rearrangement links TRBV5-1 to TRBJ1-1; D gene uncertain. The CDR3 is made up of 15 amino acids. Trimming shortened V by 3 bases and J by 4 bases, and 16 bases separated the two germline ends. The germline V gene has CDR1 SGHRS and CDR2 YFSETQ. The CDR3 DNA follows: TGCGCCAGCAGCTCGGATCCGACCCTTAGCACTGAAGCTTTCTTT. This gives the protein CASSSDPTLSTEAFF.

The chain is built from TRBV29-1 and TRBJ2-7; TRBD2 aligns across 12 bases. Germline V gene sequence: CDR1 SQVTM, CDR2 ANQGSEA. J gave up 5 bases and V 4 bases, and 3 bases lay outside the gene matches. The CDR3 sequence is 13 residues long. The CDR3 reads CSVGRLAGDEQYF. The CDR3 DNA reads TGCAGCGTTGGACGACTAGCGGGAGACGAGCAGTACTTC.

This clonotype was counted ten times or more. This chain joins TRBV29-1 and TRBJ1-1, with a tentative D call TRBD1 (5 bases). V lost 0 bases and J 11 bases, leaving 22 bases between the germline ends. The germline CDR1 and CDR2 sequences are SQVTM and ANQGSEA. This CDR3 spans 15 amino acids. CDR3 residues: CSVEEFVRVAGMAFF. Here the CDR3 DNA reads TGCAGCGTTGAAGAATTCGTGCGTGTGGCAGGGATGGCTTTCTTT.

This clonotype appeared many times. The rearrangement uses TRBV18 and TRBJ1-1, with TRBD1 identical over 7 bases. V shed 3 bases, J shed 8 bases, and the junction held 9 bases outside the gene matches. The CDR3 length is 14 residues. The germline V gene has CDR1 KGHSH and CDR2 LQKENI. In DNA form, the CDR3 reads TGTGCCAGCTCACCGGTAAGGGGGCGCGGGGAAGCTTTCTTT. It specifies CASSPVRGRGEAFF.

This clonotype has a handful of counts. J is TRBJ2-3 and V is TRBV9, with 13 bases that match TRBD2. V was pared by 4 bases and J by 0 bases, with 11 bases of the junction left unmatched. The CDR3 has 19 amino acids. Per the germline V gene, CDR1 is SGDLS and CDR2 is YYNGEE. This CDR3 reads CASSLRGRTSGSSTDTQYF. CDR3 sequence (DNA): TGTGCCAGCAGCCTAAGGGGTAGGACTAGCGGGAGCAGCACAGATACGCAGTATTTT.

This clonotype was picked up many times. The rearrangement joins TRBV5-1 to TRBJ2-1; D could derive from TRBD1 or TRBD2 (6 bases each). The germline V gene has CDR1 SGHRS and CDR2 YFSETQ. The length of the CDR3 is 14 residues. With 3 bases removed from V and 3 bases from J, the gap between germline ends came to 10 bases. The CDR3 region has the DNA TGCGCCAGCAGCTACGGGGGCCTCTACAATGAGCAGTTCTTC. Translated: CASSYGGLYNEQFF.

This clonotype appeared many times. The V and J genes are TRBV20-1 and TRBJ2-1, with TRBD2 matching 9 bases. V lost 2 bases to trimming and J lost 5 bases; unmatched junction nucleotides: 10. CDR1 and CDR2 (germline): DFQATT, SNEGSKA (reference sequence). This CDR3 is 16 amino acids long. The CDR3 DNA follows: TGCAGTGCTAGATGGCTTTCTAGCGGGGCTCACAATGAGCAGTTCTTC. Its translation is CSARWLSSGAHNEQFF.

This clonotype has at least ten counts. The chain employs TRBV12-3 or TRBV12-4 and TRBJ1-5, with D maybe TRBD1 (6 bases). V was cut by 3 bases and J by 0 bases, with 18 bases left in between. The CDR3 covers 18 residues. CDR3 in DNA: TGTGCCAGCAGTTTTAGAAGGGAACAGGGAAATAGCAATCAGCCCCAGCATTTT. Translating it yields CASSFRREQGNSNQPQHF.

This clonotype was recorded at least ten times. The J gene is TRBJ2-3, the V gene TRBV7-2; 13 positions agree with TRBD2. CDR3 length: 17 amino acids. V was clipped by 6 bases and J by 6 bases; unmatched bases: 12. Germline V gene sequence: CDR1 SGHTA, CDR2 FQGNSA. The CDR3 nucleotides read TGTGCCAGCAGTCAGAAACGGACTAGCGGGAGCGGGGATACGCAGTATTTT. Amino acids: CASSQKRTSGSGDTQYF.

The V and J genes are TRBV10-3 and TRBJ1-3; D is possibly TRBD1 (6 bases). CDR3 length: 17 residues. Deletions cut 2 bases from V and 0 bases from J, with 14 bases between. CDR1 is ENHRY and CDR2 is SYGVKD in the germline V gene. The CDR3 here is CAISERQVLSSGNTIYF. CDR3 in DNA: TGTGCCATCAGTGAGCGACAGGTTCTCAGCTCTGGAAACACCATATATTTT.

This clonotype was observed many times. V usage is TRBV12-3 or TRBV12-4 and J usage is TRBJ2-7, with no clear D. V was trimmed by 7 bases and J by 5 bases, leaving 18 bases between them. The CDR3 loop spans 14 amino acids. CDR3 DNA sequence: TGTGCCAGCAAACCGGGTGGGGTGGCCCACGAGCAGTACTTC. Translated, it gives CASKPGGVAHEQYF.

The rearrangement joins TRBV10-3 to TRBJ2-1, with D possibly TRBD2 on 6 matching bases. Germline values: CDR1 ENHRY, CDR2 SYGVKD. The ends were cut back, 6 bases at V and 5 bases at J, with 8 bases in the middle. CDR3 length: 12 amino acids. CDR3 DNA: TGTGCCATCAGGGGACTGAACAATGAGCAGTTCTTC. Amino acids: CAIRGLNNEQFF.

A remark on this clonotype: A much larger clone lies one base from this, so it may be a read error. The chain links TRBV4-2 to TRBJ2-7; 9 bases line up with TRBD1. The junction had 2 bases not matched to a gene; V was cut back by 2 bases and J by 3 bases. The germline V gene encodes CDR1 LGHNA and CDR2 YNFKEQ. The CDR3 has 14 amino acids. The CDR3 coding sequence is TGTGCCAGCAGCCAATCGGACAGGGGCTACGAGCAGTACTTC. The encoded protein is CASSQSDRGYEQYF.

This clonotype appeared many times. The chain employs TRBV11-2 and TRBJ2-7; TRBD2 aligns across 11 bases. J lost 2 bases, V lost 5 bases, and 8 bases had no gene match. Germline V lookup: CDR1 SGHAT, CDR2 FQNNGV. The CDR3 length is 16 residues. As DNA, the CDR3 is TGTGCCAGCAGCCCCACGACGACTAGCGGGACCTACGAGCAGTACTTC. This sequence encodes CASSPTTTSGTYEQYF.

This clonotype appeared many times. V gene TRBV28 combines with J gene TRBJ1-1, with no clear D. The germline V and J ends were trimmed by 5 bases and 8 bases, with 12 bases remaining between them. Germline V gives CDR1 MDHEN, CDR2 SYDVKM. This CDR3 region has 12 residues. The CDR3, as DNA: TGTGCCAGCAGTCGACGACACTTCGAAGCTTTCTTT. Translated, it gives CASSRRHFEAFF.

The rearrangement links TRBV5-1 to TRBJ2-6, with 9 bases matching TRBD1. Germline CDR1 is SGHRS and CDR2 is YFSETQ. CDR3 length: 17 residues. V was clipped by 4 bases and J by 0 bases; unmatched bases: 5. This CDR3 reads CASSPGQGGSGANVLTF. The CDR3 DNA sequence: TGCGCCAGCAGCCCGGGACAGGGAGGCTCTGGGGCCAACGTCCTGACTTTC.

The table lists this clonotype with a few counts. This CDR3 is CASMGATSGEETQYF. CDR3 DNA sequence: TGTGCCAGCATGGGGGCTACTAGCGGGGAAGAGACCCAGTACTTC. The V gene is TRBV27, the J gene TRBJ2-5; 10 positions match TRBD2. The CDR3 covers 15 residues. Germline V lookup: CDR1 MNHEY, CDR2 SMNVEV (reference sequence). After removal of 7 bases from V and 3 bases from J, the junction contained 8 bases not matched to a gene.

This clonotype turned up a few times. V usage is TRBV29-1 and J usage is TRBJ1-2; no clear D. Germline V gene lookup returns CDR1 SQVTM and CDR2 ANQGSEA. This CDR3 contains 13 residues. Trimming left V 4 bases short and J 9 bases short, with 18 bases between. CDR3 DNA sequence: TGCAGCGTTGTTGGACTGTACGTGGGGAGCTACACCTTC. Its translation: CSVVGLYVGSYTF. The full variable domain, its missing parts supplied by reference TRBV29-1 and TRBJ1-2, is SAVISQKPSRDICQRGTSLTIQCQVDSQVTMMFWYRQQPGQSLTLIATANQGSEATYESGFVIDKFPISRPNLTFSTLTVSNMSPEDSSIYLCSVVGLYVGSYTFGSGTRLTVV.